These 31 T cell receptor beta chains came from one sample sequenced in a study of T cell responses to AZD1222 COVID-19 vaccine. Using immunoSEQ multiplex PCR, the repertoire was profiled, and TCRdb retains in-frame clones only, with some absent. The sample lists 45,000 to 65,000 clones; 70% to 80% were seen once. This material consisted of peripheral blood, taken 28 days after the second AZD1222 dose. The receptors here all came from an adult who received the AZD1222 COVID-19 vaccine.

The chain recombines TRBV6-1 with TRBJ1-1; 10 nucleotides agree with TRBD1. Germline loops: CDR1 MNHNS, CDR2 SASEGT. Trimming removed 3 bases from V and 5 bases from J; junction bases left unmatched: 6. The CDR3 totals 15 residues. The CDR3 region has the DNA TGTGCCAGCAGTGACCGGACAGGGGGTAGGACTGAAGCTTTCTTT. Translation gives CASSDRTGGRTEAFF.

The V and J genes are TRBV28 and TRBJ2-3, with 7 bases aligning to TRBD1. With 3 bases clipped from V and 2 bases from J, the junction kept 5 bases outside the gene matches. The CDR3 contains 15 residues. Per the germline V gene, CDR1 is MDHEN and CDR2 is SYDVKM. The CDR3 nucleotides are TGTGCCAGCAGTTTCTGGGACAGCCTCACAGATACGCAGTATTTT. Encoded protein: CASSFWDSLTDTQYF.

The V and J genes are TRBV7-2 and TRBJ2-2; the D is unclear. V lost 5 bases and J 2 bases, leaving 9 bases between the germline ends. The germline V gene has CDR1 SGHTA and CDR2 FQGNSA. The CDR3 runs to 14 residues. Here the CDR3 reads CASSPRINTGELFF. CDR3 coding DNA: TGTGCCAGCAGCCCCCGCATAAACACCGGGGAGCTGTTTTTT. Supplemented by reference TRBV7-2 and TRBJ2-2, the full variable domain reads GAGVSQSPSNKVTEKGKDVELRCDPISGHTALYWYRQSLGQGLEFLIYFQGNSAPDKSGLPSDRFSAERTGGSVSTLTIQRTQQEDSAVYLCASSPRINTGELFFGEGSRLTVL.

The rearrangement links TRBV28 to TRBJ2-2, with 8 nucleotides matching TRBD2. In germline, CDR1 is MDHEN, CDR2 SYDVKM. This CDR3 contains 16 residues. The V and J ends lost 3 bases and 3 bases, in that order; junction bases with no gene match: 6. The CDR3 sequence: CASSFSGGGYTGELFF. DNA of the CDR3: TGTGCCAGCAGTTTCTCCGGGGGGGGATACACCGGGGAGCTGTTTTTT.

The chain combines TRBV5-1 with TRBJ1-6, with D possibly being TRBD1 (5 bases). This CDR3 spans 16 amino acids. The germline V and J ends were trimmed by 0 bases and 0 bases, with 7 bases remaining between them. Germline V gene sequence: CDR1 SGHRS, CDR2 YFSETQ. The CDR3 region has the DNA TGCGCCAGCAGCTTGGAGGGGAGCTCCTATAATTCACCCCTCCACTTT. It translates to CASSLEGSSYNSPLHF. Full variable domain (missing parts from reference TRBV5-1 and TRBJ1-6): KAGVTQTPRYLIKTRGQQVTLSCSPISGHRSVSWYQQTPGQGLQFLFEYFSETQRNKGNFPGRFSGRQFSNSRSEMNVSTLELGDSALYLCASSLEGSSYNSPLHFGNGTRLTVT.

The V and J genes are TRBV2 and TRBJ2-3; the D gene could be TRBD1 or TRBD2 (6 bases each). Germline-derived CDR1 and CDR2 are SNHLY and FYNNEI. The length of the CDR3 is 13 residues. The ends were cut back, 10 bases at V and 4 bases at J, with 15 bases in the middle. The CDR3 region is CATGEQGPDTQYF. Written as DNA, the CDR3 is TGTGCCACGGGGGAACAGGGTCCAGATACGCAGTATTTT.

The chain couples TRBV5-4 to TRBJ1-1, with 11 bases identical to TRBD1. This CDR3 contains 15 residues. After removal of 0 bases from V and 8 bases from J, the junction contained 6 bases not matched to a gene. Germline V gives CDR1 SGHNT, CDR2 YYREEE (reference sequence). DNA of the CDR3: TGTGCCAGCAGCTTGGCCGGACAGGGGGCTCAGGAAGCTTTCTTT. Residues: CASSLAGQGAQEAFF.

The genes are TRBV6-5 and TRBJ1-1; a weak D match, TRBD1 (5 bases). The germline CDR1 and CDR2 sequences are MNHEY and SVGAGI. V was pared by 4 bases and J by 4 bases, with 13 bases between. The length of the CDR3 is 14 residues. The CDR3 coding sequence is TGTGCCAGCAGTTTGGGACGGTCGACCACTGAAGCTTTCTTT. Translation: CASSLGRSTTEAFF.

The V gene is TRBV10-2, the J gene TRBJ1-1; the match to TRBD1 covers 10 bases. This CDR3 contains 14 residues. Trimming removed 4 bases from V and 6 bases from J; junction bases left unmatched: 5. Germline loops: CDR1 WSHSY, CDR2 SAAADI. CDR3 amino acids: CASSVTGGAAEAFF. The CDR3, as DNA: TGCGCCAGCAGTGTGACAGGGGGCGCGGCTGAAGCTTTCTTT.

The V call is TRBV3-1 (or the pseudogene TRBV3-2), the J call TRBJ2-1; 10 nucleotides line up with TRBD2. CDR3 length: 15 amino acids. CDR1 is LGHDT, CDR2 YNNKEL, per germline (reference sequence). Trimming removed 4 bases from V and 8 bases from J; junction bases left unmatched: 8. Here the CDR3 reads CASSRASGSGDEQFF. CDR3 nucleotide sequence: TGTGCCAGCAGCCGAGCTAGCGGGAGTGGGGATGAGCAGTTCTTC.

The rearrangement uses TRBV7-8 and TRBJ2-5, with D maybe TRBD2 (5 bases). Per the germline V gene, CDR1 is SGHVS and CDR2 is FQNEAQ. V was shortened by 1 base and J by 1 base, with 13 bases between the two germline ends. The CDR3 totals 16 residues. In nucleotides, the CDR3 is TGTGCCAGCAGCTTAGGTCGTGGGAGCGGCCAAGAGACCCAGTACTTC. Its translation is CASSLGRGSGQETQYF.

The rearrangement links TRBV28 to TRBJ1-1; 7 bases fit TRBD1. Germline trimming cut 5 bases from V and 4 bases from J; bases unmatched to any gene: 10. The CDR3 covers 15 residues. The germline gives CDR1 MDHEN, CDR2 SYDVKM. For the CDR3, the DNA is TGTGCCAGCAGTCCGATCGACAGGGTGAGCACTGAAGCTTTCTTT. Protein product: CASSPIDRVSTEAFF.

This chain links TRBV2 with TRBJ2-7, with D possibly TRBD2 on 6 matching bases. The germline gives CDR1 SNHLY, CDR2 FYNNEI. The V end lost 6 bases, the J end lost 1 base, and 10 bases lay between the germline ends. CDR3 size: 13 residues. The CDR3 coding sequence is TGTGCCAGCAGGGGACTCATTTCCTACGAGCAGTACTTC. As protein: CASRGLISYEQYF.

The chain is built from TRBV18 and TRBJ2-1; 8 bases match TRBD2. V lost 0 bases, J lost 4 bases, and 5 bases stayed unmatched. Germline V lookup: CDR1 KGHSH, CDR2 LQKENI. The CDR3 extends over 16 amino acids. The CDR3 sequence: CASSPPTSGGYNEQFF. CDR3 coding DNA: TGTGCCAGCTCACCACCCACTAGCGGCGGGTACAATGAGCAGTTCTTC. Full variable domain (remainder filled in from reference TRBV18 and TRBJ2-1): NAGVMQNPRHLVRRRGQEARLRCSPMKGHSHVYWYRQLPEEGLKFMVYLQKENIIDESGMPKERFSAEFPKEGPSILRIQQVVRGDSAAYFCASSPPTSGGYNEQFFGPGTRLTVL.

The V and J genes are TRBV3-1 (or the pseudogene TRBV3-2) and TRBJ1-1; D remains unclear. V lost 6 bases and J 7 bases, leaving 21 bases between the germline ends. Germline-derived CDR1 and CDR2 are LGHDT and YNNKEL (reference sequence). This CDR3 is 15 amino acids long. This CDR3 reads CASSPRSLRSGEAFF. The CDR3 region has the DNA TGTGCCAGCAGTCCCCGAAGCTTAAGAAGTGGTGAAGCTTTCTTT.

Only a few counts were recorded for this clone. J is TRBJ2-3 and V is TRBV7-7, with 9 bases fitting TRBD1. CDR3 length equals 16 residues. Germline-derived CDR1 and CDR2 are SSHAT and FNYEAQ (reference sequence). V was pared by 4 bases and J by 0 bases, with 5 bases of the junction left unmatched. The CDR3 DNA sequence: TGTGCCAGCAGCTCCGGGACAGGGCTAAGCACAGATACGCAGTATTTT. Translated: CASSSGTGLSTDTQYF.

By its share, this clone is medium-sized. V is TRBV6-4 and J is TRBJ1-4, with D unresolved. Germline V gene lookup returns CDR1 MRHNA and CDR2 SNTAGT. V dropped 10 bases and J dropped 14 bases, with 17 bases sitting between them. The CDR3 contains 11 residues. The CDR3 is CATPAAERLFF. CDR3 DNA sequence: TGTGCCACCCCGGCAGCCGAAAGGCTGTTTTTT.

V is TRBV5-4 and J is TRBJ1-2; the match to TRBD1 covers 7 bases. The CDR3 covers 16 residues. CDR1 and CDR2 from the germline V gene are SGHNT and YYREEE (reference sequence). V shed 3 bases and J 4 bases; nucleotides not matched to a gene: 12. The CDR3, as DNA: TGTGCCAGCAGCTCCTACCATCTCGACAGGGCCTATGGCTACACCTTC. The encoded protein is CASSSYHLDRAYGYTF.

V and J are TRBV5-1 and TRBJ2-1, with D possibly being TRBD1 or TRBD2 (5 bases each). Trimming left V 0 bases short and J 4 bases short, with 8 bases between. There are 14 residues in the CDR3. Germline V gene lookup returns CDR1 SGHRS and CDR2 YFSETQ. The CDR3 sequence: CASSLGDRYNEQFF. The DNA for the CDR3 is TGCGCCAGCAGCTTGGGGGACCGTTACAATGAGCAGTTCTTC. The full variable domain, in which reference TRBV5-1 and TRBJ2-1 provide the parts outside the CDR3, is KAGVTQTPRYLIKTRGQQVTLSCSPISGHRSVSWYQQTPGQGLQFLFEYFSETQRNKGNFPGRFSGRQFSNSRSEMNVSTLELGDSALYLCASSLGDRYNEQFFGPGTRLTVL.

The V and J genes are TRBV5-1 and TRBJ2-1; 7 positions match TRBD1. The CDR3 contains 14 residues. Per germline, CDR1 SGHRS and CDR2 YFSETQ. V lost 0 bases and J lost 6; bases outside the gene matches: 3. CDR3 sequence (DNA): TGCGCCAGCAGCTTGGCCAGGGGGATCAATGAGCAGTTCTTC. Protein product: CASSLARGINEQFF. Using reference TRBV5-1 and TRBJ2-1 for the parts outside the CDR3, the full variable domain is KAGVTQTPRYLIKTRGQQVTLSCSPISGHRSVSWYQQTPGQGLQFLFEYFSETQRNKGNFPGRFSGRQFSNSRSEMNVSTLELGDSALYLCASSLARGINEQFFGPGTRLTVL.

This chain uses TRBV7-6 with TRBJ1-1, with TRBD1 identical over 7 bases. The trim removed 2 bases at V and 3 bases at J, leaving 15 bases unmatched. The CDR3 has 18 residues. The V gene's germline CDR1 is SGHVS and CDR2 FNYEAQ. The CDR3 nucleotides are TGTGCCAGCAGCTTAACGCCAGGCCAGGGGGATAAAGACACTGAAGCTTTCTTT. Residues: CASSLTPGQGDKDTEAFF.

The chain is built from TRBV28 and TRBJ1-5, with D hard to call. Germline assignment: CDR1 MDHEN and CDR2 SYDVKM. Between the trimmed V and J ends, which lost 4 bases and 0 bases, there was a span of 4 bases. This CDR3 has 13 residues. The DNA for the CDR3 is TGTGCCAGCAGTTGGATTAGCAATCAGCCCCAGCATTTT. Amino acids: CASSWISNQPQHF.

This clone was observed once. V is TRBV11-2 and J is TRBJ1-2; 7 bases line up with TRBD1. Per germline, CDR1 SGHAT and CDR2 FQNNGV. The CDR3 loop spans 15 amino acids. V trimming: 5 bases; J trimming: 3 bases; junction bases outside the gene matches: 9. CDR3 sequence: CASSPGTDFYYGYTF. The CDR3 DNA reads as TGTGCCAGCAGCCCGGGGACAGATTTTTACTATGGCTACACCTTC.

The chain is built from TRBV10-2 and TRBJ2-2; D is possibly TRBD1 (6 bases). Germline CDR1 is WSHSY and CDR2 is SAAADI. This CDR3 spans 16 amino acids. Trimming stripped 0 bases from V and 6 bases from J, with 14 bases between. The CDR3 DNA sequence: TGCGCCAGCAGTGAGTCAAACAGGGTCTGGGCCGGGGAGCTGTTTTTT. It translates to CASSESNRVWAGELFF.

This clone was observed a handful of times. The chain employs TRBV11-2 and TRBJ2-5; 8 bases align to TRBD1. Per the germline V gene, CDR1 is SGHAT and CDR2 is FQNNGV. Trimming took 0 bases from V and 5 from J; bases not matched to a gene: 5. The CDR3 extends over 15 amino acids. For the CDR3, the DNA is TGTGCCAGCAGCTTAGAGACAGGGGTCTCGGAGACCCAGTACTTC. This codes for CASSLETGVSETQYF.

The rearrangement uses TRBV5-1 and TRBJ1-2; D unresolved. Germline CDR1 reads SGHRS; CDR2 reads YFSETQ. With 0 bases removed from V and 10 bases from J, the gap between germline ends came to 10 bases. The CDR3 length is 12 residues. This CDR3 reads CASSLGVENYTF. CDR3 DNA sequence: TGCGCCAGCAGCTTGGGAGTGGAAAACTACACCTTC.

The chain recombines TRBV4-1 with TRBJ2-6; D not certain. CDR1 and CDR2 (germline): MGHRA, YSYEKL. This CDR3 contains 15 residues. Trimming left V 1 base short and J 4 bases short, with 8 bases between. The CDR3 region is CASSQGLSGANVLTF. The DNA for the CDR3 is TGCGCCAGCAGCCAAGGCCTTTCCGGGGCCAACGTCCTGACTTTC.

The chain joins TRBV27 to TRBJ1-5, with TRBD1 matching over 8 bases. Germline V gives CDR1 MNHEY, CDR2 SMNVEV (reference sequence). This CDR3 is built from 14 residues. Unmatched junction bases numbered 4, after V lost 5 bases and J lost 4 bases. The CDR3 sequence: CASSMTGVNQPQHF. The CDR3 DNA is TGTGCCAGCAGTATGACAGGGGTTAATCAGCCCCAGCATTTT.

This clone was seen a few times. This CDR3 is CASSLSWGATGEAFF. DNA of the CDR3: TGTGCCAGCAGTTTATCTTGGGGGGCAACCGGTGAAGCTTTCTTT. The chain joins TRBV27 to TRBJ1-1, with D tentatively TRBD1 (6 bases). Germline lookup yields CDR1 MNHEY and CDR2 SMNVEV (reference sequence). Between the trimmed V and J ends, which lost 0 bases and 7 bases, there was a span of 15 bases. The CDR3 has 15 residues.

The J gene is TRBJ2-4, the V gene TRBV20-1, with unresolved D. The CDR3 loop spans 11 amino acids. Germline assignment: CDR1 DFQATT and CDR2 SNEGSKA (reference sequence). V was clipped by 6 bases and J by 5 bases, with 8 bases between them. CDR3 nucleotide sequence: TGCAGTGCACCGGACCAAAACATTCAGTACTTC. Amino acid sequence: CSAPDQNIQYF.

This sequence joins TRBV19 and TRBJ2-6; no clear D gene. Germline V gives CDR1 LNHDA, CDR2 SQIVND (reference sequence). This CDR3 contains 15 residues. The V end lost 4 bases, the J end lost 2 bases, and 9 bases lay between the germline ends. CDR3 bases: TGTGCCAGTAGTAGGGCCCTACCTGGGGCCAACGTCCTGACTTTC. It codes for CASSRALPGANVLTF.